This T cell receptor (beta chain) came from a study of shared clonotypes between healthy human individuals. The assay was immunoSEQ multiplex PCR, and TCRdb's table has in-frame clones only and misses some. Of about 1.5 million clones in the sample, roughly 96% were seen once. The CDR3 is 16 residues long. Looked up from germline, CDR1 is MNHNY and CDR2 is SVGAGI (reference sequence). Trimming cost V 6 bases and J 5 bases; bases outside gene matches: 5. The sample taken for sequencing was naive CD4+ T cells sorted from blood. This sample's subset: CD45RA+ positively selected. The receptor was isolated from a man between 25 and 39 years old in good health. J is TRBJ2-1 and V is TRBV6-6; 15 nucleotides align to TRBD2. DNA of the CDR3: TGTGCCAGCAGGTGGACTAGCGGGAGGGCCGACAATGAGCAGTTCTTC. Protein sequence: CASRWTSGRADNEQFF.